This record looks at one T cell receptor (beta chain) sequence and its context. Its antigen is not identified. This sample stems from a study of T cell responses to AZD1222 COVID-19 vaccine. The method was immunoSEQ multiplex PCR; TCRdb's version includes in-frame clones alone and lacks a portion of them. This sample carries over 90,000 clones, approximately 86% of them seen once, and the ten largest clones take about 5%. Trimming took 2 bases from V and 7 from J, leaving 5 bases between them. CDR3 length equals 11 residues. CDR1 SGHDN and CDR2 FVKESK come from the germline V gene. Study observations and caveats: There were repertoire samples only from the period after the peak T cell response. Spike-specific TCR breadth and depth were elevated following two AZD1222 doses. The study reported that nearly half of spike-specific TCRs target unmutated variant regions. CD4 TCRs covered the whole spike, strongest at regions 160-218 and 743-854.

The V call is TRBV14, the J call TRBJ1-1; D gene ambiguous. The material sequenced was peripheral blood, taken on day 0 of AZD1222 vaccination. The TCR sequence derives from an adult in good health. The CDR3 coding sequence is TGTGCCAGCAGCCAAAGGAGTGAAGCTTTCTTT. It yields the protein CASSQRSEAFF.